The table lists the clone carrying this T cell receptor (beta chain) with a few counts. Its antigen is currently unknown. The data are from a study of early T cells in non-severe SARS-CoV-2 infection. Across the whole study: Bulk RNA isolated from unsorted whole blood underwent sequencing; chains were not paired.

The study's findings and limits: Matches to VDJdb favored anti-spike CD8 responses and missed private and CD4 specificities.

TCRdb reprocessed the 5' RACE reads with MiXCR, giving one entry per CDR3 protein. This table holds approximately 110,000 distinct CDR3 sequences, just under 15% found once. V was pared by 4 bases and J by 4 bases, with 17 bases between. CDR3 size: 15 residues. Germline V gene sequence: CDR1 SGHKS, CDR2 YYEKEE (reference sequence). The clonotype was recovered from an adult who was a healthcare worker with PCR-confirmed SARS-CoV-2 infection or an uninfected control (not recorded which). The sequenced sample consisted of whole blood. This chain links TRBV5-5 with TRBJ1-2, with TRBD1 as a possible D gene (6 bases). The CDR3 spells CASSLNQGYGYGYTF. Written as DNA, the CDR3 is TGTGCCAGCAGCCTAAACCAGGGGTACGGCTATGGCTACACCTTC.